A single sample gave rise to the 20 T cell receptor beta chains below, sequenced in a study of CD8 T cells in ankylosing spondylitis. TCRdb used MiXCR to reprocess the 5' RACE reads, holding one entry per CDR3 protein. The sample records just under 550,000 distinct CDR3 sequences, roughly 13% being singletons. Their target antigens are unknown. Study-wide results and limits: Ankylosing spondylitis blood appeared to carry a characteristic TCR beta motif of several highly homologous variants.

Sample: blood, either unsorted or a sorted T cell fraction (not recorded which). These receptors were obtained from a male donor with ankylosing spondylitis.

This chain joins TRBV5-4 and TRBJ1-1; D perhaps matches TRBD1 (5 bases). Trimming took 1 base from V and 7 from J, leaving 14 bases between them. This CDR3 has 14 residues. The germline gives CDR1 SGHNT, CDR2 YYREEE (reference sequence). The CDR3 DNA reads as TGTGCCAGCAGCTTGCAGGGACTGGGGAATGAAGCTTTCTTT. Translation: CASSLQGLGNEAFF.

This clonotype was counted between two and nine times. The rearrangement links TRBV5-1 to TRBJ2-2; 9 bases map to TRBD1. Germline V gene lookup returns CDR1 SGHRS and CDR2 YFSETQ. With V trimmed by 0 bases and J by 2 bases, 2 bases remained unmatched. CDR3 length: 16 amino acids. Here the CDR3 reads CASSLAGQGNTGELFF. CDR3 DNA: TGCGCCAGCAGCTTGGCGGGACAGGGTAACACCGGGGAGCTGTTTTTT.

This clonotype has a handful of counts. The chain has TRBV20-1 and TRBJ2-1, with 8 nucleotides matching TRBD2. Per the germline V gene, CDR1 is DFQATT and CDR2 is SNEGSKA (reference sequence). The CDR3 sequence is 13 residues long. V dropped 2 bases and J dropped 8; count of bases not matched to a gene: 5. CDR3 coding DNA: TGCAGTGCTAGACGGGGACTAGGCGATGAGCAGTTCTTC. Its protein product is CSARRGLGDEQFF.

The chain couples TRBV6-2 or TRBV6-3 to TRBJ2-1; 8 nucleotides line up with TRBD2. The CDR3 is made up of 14 amino acids. The V gene end was trimmed by 5 bases and the J gene end by 8 bases; junction bases not matched to a gene: 8. The V gene's germline CDR1 is MNHEY and CDR2 SVGEGT. The CDR3 spells CASSQLAEGYEQFF. CDR3 bases: TGTGCCAGCAGTCAACTAGCGGAGGGCTATGAGCAGTTCTTC.

This clonotype was counted only a few times. The chain recombines TRBV6-1 with TRBJ2-5, with 10 bases lining up with TRBD2. Germline CDR1 reads MNHNS; CDR2 reads SASEGT. The CDR3 runs 17 residues. Trimming removed 6 bases from V and 7 bases from J; junction bases left unmatched: 17. The chain's CDR3 is CASSNPTLAGVKVTQYF. CDR3 sequence (DNA): TGTGCCAGCAGCAACCCTACCCTAGCGGGAGTTAAGGTGACCCAGTACTTC.

This rearrangement joins TRBV15 to TRBJ1-3; D is uncertain. With 0 bases removed from V and 4 bases from J, the gap between germline ends came to 10 bases. Germline lookup yields CDR1 LNHNV and CDR2 YYDKDF (reference sequence). The length of the CDR3 is 15 residues. The CDR3 loop reads CATSRDSLRGNTIYF. CDR3 bases: TGTGCCACCAGCAGAGATTCCTTACGAGGAAACACCATATATTTT.

The chain recombines TRBV12-3 or TRBV12-4 with TRBJ2-1, with TRBD2 identical over 11 bases. V shed 5 bases and J 5 bases; nucleotides not matched to a gene: 8. This CDR3 has 16 amino acids. The CDR3 sequence: CASSPSGTSGHNEQFF. CDR3 nucleotide sequence: TGTGCCAGCAGTCCGTCCGGGACTAGCGGTCACAATGAGCAGTTCTTC.

The V call is TRBV27, the J call TRBJ2-3, with D maybe TRBD2 (5 bases). Trimming shortened V by 1 base and J by 1 base, and 9 bases separated the two germline ends. Germline CDR1 reads MNHEY; CDR2 reads SMNVEV (reference sequence). This CDR3 is 15 amino acids long. This CDR3 reads CASSLFVSGTDTQYF. The CDR3 region has the DNA TGTGCCAGCAGTTTATTCGTTAGCGGCACAGATACGCAGTATTTT.

This clonotype was found a few times. The chain combines TRBV21-1 with TRBJ2-2. TRBV21-1 is an annotated pseudogene. The length of the CDR3 is 12 residues. The CDR3, as DNA: TGTGCGCTGGCAGGTGGCACCGGGGAGCTGTTTTTT. Protein sequence: CALAGGTGELFF.

This clonotype was counted many times. The V and J genes are TRBV2 and TRBJ2-3; 7 bases map to TRBD1. Germline lookup yields CDR1 SNHLY and CDR2 FYNNEI. V was pared by 6 bases and J by 1 base, with 4 bases of the junction left unmatched. The CDR3 is made up of 14 amino acids. The CDR3 nucleotides read TGTGCCAGCAGATACGACAGGGGCACAGATACGCAGTATTTT. Protein product: CASRYDRGTDTQYF.

This clonotype appeared once. The genes are TRBV18 and TRBJ2-5; D ambiguous. Germline V gene data show CDR1 as KGHSH and CDR2 as LQKENI. The CDR3 totals 13 residues. V was trimmed by 6 bases and J by 1 base, leaving 9 bases between them. CDR3 in amino acids: CASSFLSQETQYF. CDR3 DNA: TGTGCCAGCTCTTTCTTGTCCCAAGAGACCCAGTACTTC.

V usage is TRBV5-1 and J usage is TRBJ1-1, with D tentatively TRBD1 (5 bases). Germline V CDR1 and CDR2: SGHRS, YFSETQ. Trimming shortened V by 0 bases and J by 0 bases, and 12 bases separated the two germline ends. The CDR3 is 16 residues long. The CDR3 DNA follows: TGCGCCAGCAGCTTGGATTACAGGAGTTTGAACACTGAAGCTTTCTTT. Protein sequence: CASSLDYRSLNTEAFF.

The V gene is TRBV12-3 or TRBV12-4, the J gene TRBJ1-2; unclear D gene. The CDR3 spans 16 residues. Trimming shortened V by 6 bases and J by 7 bases, and 24 bases separated the two germline ends. CDR3 sequence: CASSVQSPRTYGGYTF. CDR3 DNA: TGTGCCAGCAGCGTACAGTCGCCGCGAACCTATGGTGGCTACACCTTC.

This clonotype has at least ten counts. The V and J genes are TRBV12-3 or TRBV12-4 and TRBJ2-1; D is possibly TRBD2 (6 bases). The CDR3 consists of 16 residues. V was pared by 1 base and J by 3 bases, with 13 bases between. The CDR3 region has the DNA TGTGCCAGCAGTTTAGTGGGGGGAGTGATCTACAATGAGCAGTTCTTC. This codes for CASSLVGGVIYNEQFF.

This clonotype was seen many times. The chain joins TRBV4-1 to TRBJ2-3; D remains ambiguous. CDR1 is MGHRA and CDR2 is YSYEKL in the germline V gene. Trimming left V 4 bases short and J 4 bases short, with 6 bases between. The CDR3 runs 12 residues. The CDR3 loop reads CASSPTPDTQYF. Written as DNA, the CDR3 is TGCGCCAGCAGCCCGACTCCAGATACGCAGTATTTT.

This clonotype was counted a few times. V and J are TRBV5-1 and TRBJ2-5, with 14 bases that match TRBD2. Germline trimming cut 4 bases from V and 4 bases from J; bases unmatched to any gene: 12. The CDR3 extends over 18 amino acids. The germline CDR1 and CDR2 sequences are SGHRS and YFSETQ. The CDR3: CASSLNSGTSGSPETQYF. CDR3 bases: TGCGCCAGCAGCCTTAATTCCGGGACTAGCGGGAGCCCAGAGACCCAGTACTTC.

V gene TRBV27 combines with J gene TRBJ2-5; 7 bases are a match to TRBD1. The germline CDR1 and CDR2 sequences are MNHEY and SMNVEV (reference sequence). Trimming removed 6 bases from V and 7 bases from J; junction bases left unmatched: 17. The CDR3 length is 16 residues. The CDR3, as DNA: TGTGCCAGCAGCCCACTGGCTGGGACAGTTGAAGGGACCCAGTACTTC. It encodes CASSPLAGTVEGTQYF.

The chain joins TRBV5-1 to TRBJ2-1; D may match TRBD1 or TRBD2 (6 bases each). Germline V lookup: CDR1 SGHRS, CDR2 YFSETQ. V was shortened by 3 bases and J by 8 bases, with 9 bases between the two germline ends. The CDR3 consists of 12 residues. Written as DNA, the CDR3 is TGCGCCAGCAGCTCCGGGGGCGATGAGCAGTTCTTC. Protein: CASSSGGDEQFF.

The J gene is TRBJ2-5, the V gene TRBV5-6, with 10 bases identical to TRBD2. Germline V gene lookup returns CDR1 SGHDT and CDR2 YYEEEE. The CDR3 length is 17 residues. V lost 1 base and J lost 4; bases outside the gene matches: 10. CDR3 loop: CASSLRVAGGYRETQYF. In DNA form, the CDR3 reads TGTGCCAGCAGCTTGAGGGTAGCGGGAGGCTACCGAGAGACCCAGTACTTC.

CDR3 sequence reads: CSASWAGGRNEQFF. The CDR3 DNA is TGCAGTGCTAGTTGGGCGGGAGGAAGGAATGAGCAGTTCTTC. The chain recombines TRBV20-1 with TRBJ2-1, with 8 bases that match TRBD2. CDR3 length: 14 amino acids. V was clipped by 3 bases and J by 7 bases; unmatched bases: 8. Germline V CDR1 and CDR2: DFQATT, SNEGSKA (reference sequence).